Reported below is one TCR beta chain. No antigen is known for it. No qualities accompany the bases; no much larger clone lies one base away. CDR1 and CDR2 were assigned from the germline V gene as LGHNA and YNFKEQ. Trimming takes 0 bases off V and 8 bases off J; junction bases not matched to a gene: 9. The CDR3, cysteine through phenylalanine, is 16 amino acids long. Only CDR3 DNA is held: 48 bases, read in frame from base 1. Library prep was done by RT-PCR. Sequencing took place on an Illumina HiSeq 2500. In TCRdb, the public reads were trimmed at Q25 with fastp and aligned with MiXCR, with productive beta chains retained. Each entry is one CDR3 protein sequence, shown with its most common DNA and genes. The sample table holds about 780,000 distinct CDR3 sequences, of which approximately 18% were seen once. 11% of the sample is taken by the ten largest. The entry originates in a study of response to subunit inactivated influenza vaccine (dated by TCRdb to 2016 to 2019). About the investigation overall: To follow how T cells responded to a trivalent subunit inactivated influenza vaccine, the researchers relied on deep quantitative profiling of the T cell receptor repertoire.

Here is what the overall study found, with its caveats: It was suggested by the authors that each seasonal influenza vaccination may recruit only a limited number of new T cells.

The rearrangement combines TRBV4-2 with TRBJ2-1, and 8 junctional nucleotides match TRBD2. The sample consisted of PBMCs from blood, taken around 5 days after vaccination. This receptor was obtained from a middle-aged man who received an inactivated influenza vaccine. Donor details come from another sample of the same person, matched by shared clones. DNA sequence: TGTGCCAGCAGCCAAGATTGGAGCGGGAGTCGTGATGAGCAGTTCTTC. It specifies CASSQDWSGSRDEQFF.